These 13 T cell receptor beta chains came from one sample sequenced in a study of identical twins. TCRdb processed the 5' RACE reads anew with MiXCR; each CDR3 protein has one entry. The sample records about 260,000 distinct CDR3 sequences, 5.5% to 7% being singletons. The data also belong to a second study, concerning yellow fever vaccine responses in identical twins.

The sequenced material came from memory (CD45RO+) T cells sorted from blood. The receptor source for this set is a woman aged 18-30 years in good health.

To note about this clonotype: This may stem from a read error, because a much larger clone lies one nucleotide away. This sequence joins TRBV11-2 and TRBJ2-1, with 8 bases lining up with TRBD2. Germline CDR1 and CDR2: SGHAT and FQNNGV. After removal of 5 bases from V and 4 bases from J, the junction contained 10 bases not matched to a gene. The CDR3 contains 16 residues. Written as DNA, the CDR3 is TGTGCCAGCAGCCCCATAGCGGGACTAGGATACAATGAGCAGTTCTTC. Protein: CASSPIAGLGYNEQFF.

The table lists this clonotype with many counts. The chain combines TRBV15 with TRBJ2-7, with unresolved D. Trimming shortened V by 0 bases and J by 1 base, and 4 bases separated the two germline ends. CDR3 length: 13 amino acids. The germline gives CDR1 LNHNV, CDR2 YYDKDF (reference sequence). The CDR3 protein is CATSRDRSYEQYF. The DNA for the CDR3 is TGTGCCACCAGCAGAGATCGGTCCTACGAGCAGTACTTC. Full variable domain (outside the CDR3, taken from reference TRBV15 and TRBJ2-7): DAMVIQNPRYQVTQFGKPVTLSCSQTLNHNVMYWYQQKSSQAPKLLFHYYDKDFNNEADTPDNFQSRRPNTSFCFLDIRSPGLGDTAMYLCATSRDRSYEQYFGPGTRLTVT.

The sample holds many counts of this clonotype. The DNA of the CDR3 is TGTGCCAGCAGCCTTCTTGGCGGGGGGAACACCGGGGAGCTGTTTTTT. This translates into CASSLLGGGNTGELFF. This sequence joins TRBV5-5 and TRBJ2-2; 7 bases agree with TRBD2. V shed 4 bases and J 1 base; nucleotides not matched to a gene: 7. This CDR3 is built from 16 residues. The germline gives CDR1 SGHKS, CDR2 YYEKEE (reference sequence).

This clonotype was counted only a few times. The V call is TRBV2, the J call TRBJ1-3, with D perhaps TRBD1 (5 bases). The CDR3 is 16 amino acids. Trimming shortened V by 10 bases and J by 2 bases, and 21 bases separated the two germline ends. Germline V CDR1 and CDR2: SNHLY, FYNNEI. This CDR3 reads CATSPTSGGAGNTIYF. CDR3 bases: TGTGCCACCTCCCCCACCTCGGGGGGGGCTGGAAACACCATATATTTT. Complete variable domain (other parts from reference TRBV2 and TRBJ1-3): EPEVTQTPSHQVTQMGQEVILRCVPISNHLYFYWYRQILGQKVEFLVSFYNNEISEKSEIFDDQFSVERPDGSNFTLKIRSTKLEDSAMYFCATSPTSGGAGNTIYFGEGSWLTVV.

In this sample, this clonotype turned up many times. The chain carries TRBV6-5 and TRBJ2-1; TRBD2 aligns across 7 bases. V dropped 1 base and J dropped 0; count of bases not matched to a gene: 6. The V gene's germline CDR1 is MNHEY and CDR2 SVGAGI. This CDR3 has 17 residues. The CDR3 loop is CASSYLGSGYSYNEQFF. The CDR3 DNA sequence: TGTGCCAGCAGTTACTTAGGTAGCGGGTACTCCTACAATGAGCAGTTCTTC.

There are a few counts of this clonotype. DNA of the CDR3: TGCGCCAGCAGCTTGCGGACAGAGGGCGTTGGGGAGACCCAGTACTTC. Amino acids: CASSLRTEGVGETQYF. The rearrangement links TRBV5-1 to TRBJ2-5, with a possible D match to TRBD1 (6 bases). The V end was cut by 1 base, the J end by 5 bases, with 18 bases between. Germline CDR1 is SGHRS and CDR2 is YFSETQ. The CDR3 length is 16 residues.

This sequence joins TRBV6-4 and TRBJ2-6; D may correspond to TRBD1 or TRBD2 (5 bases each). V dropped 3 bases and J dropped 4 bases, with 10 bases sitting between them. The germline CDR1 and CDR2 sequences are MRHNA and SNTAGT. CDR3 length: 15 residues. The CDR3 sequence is CASSEYGDGANVLTF. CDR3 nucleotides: TGTGCCAGCAGTGAATACGGGGACGGGGCCAACGTCCTGACTTTC.

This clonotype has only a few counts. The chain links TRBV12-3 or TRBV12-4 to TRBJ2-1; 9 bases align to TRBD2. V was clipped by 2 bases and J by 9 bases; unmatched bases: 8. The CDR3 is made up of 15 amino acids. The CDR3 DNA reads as TGTGCCAGCAGTTTAACCGGGACTAGCAAGGGTGAGCAGTTCTTC. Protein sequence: CASSLTGTSKGEQFF.

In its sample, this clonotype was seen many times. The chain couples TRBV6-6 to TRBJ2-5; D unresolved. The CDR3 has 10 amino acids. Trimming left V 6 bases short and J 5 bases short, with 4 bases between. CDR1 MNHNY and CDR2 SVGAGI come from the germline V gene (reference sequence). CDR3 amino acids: CASRGETQYF. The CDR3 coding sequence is TGTGCCAGCAGGGGGGAGACCCAGTACTTC.

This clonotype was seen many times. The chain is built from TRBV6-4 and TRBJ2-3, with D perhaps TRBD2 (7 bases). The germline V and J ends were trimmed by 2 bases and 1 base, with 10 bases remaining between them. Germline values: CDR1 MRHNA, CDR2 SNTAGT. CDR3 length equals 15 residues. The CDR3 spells CASSDGGGGTDTQYF. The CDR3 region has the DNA TGTGCCAGCAGTGACGGCGGGGGCGGCACAGATACGCAGTATTTT.

DNA of the CDR3: TGTGCCAGCAGCCAAGCCGGGACCAACTCCCAAGAGACCCAGTACTTC. Protein: CASSQAGTNSQETQYF. This sequence joins TRBV3-1 and TRBJ2-5; tentatively, D is TRBD1 or TRBD2 (5 bases each). The V and J ends lost 1 base and 1 base respectively, with 13 bases between them. This CDR3 is 16 amino acids long. Per the germline V gene, CDR1 is LGHDT and CDR2 is YNNKEL (reference sequence).

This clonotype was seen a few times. The CDR3 DNA reads TGCGCCAGCAGGTCAGGGACAACCTCTGGGGCCAACGTCCTGACTTTC. This sequence encodes CASRSGTTSGANVLTF. This sequence joins TRBV10-2 and TRBJ2-6, with D possibly TRBD1 on 6 matching bases. Germline CDR1 and CDR2: WSHSY and SAAADI. This CDR3 contains 16 residues. Trimming cost V 6 bases and J 0 bases, with 12 bases left between them.

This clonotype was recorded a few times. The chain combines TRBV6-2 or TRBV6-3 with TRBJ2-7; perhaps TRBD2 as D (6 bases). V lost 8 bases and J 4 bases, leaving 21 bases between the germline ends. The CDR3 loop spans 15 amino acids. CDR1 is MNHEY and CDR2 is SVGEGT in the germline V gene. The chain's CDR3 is CASRSGGFLGYEQYF. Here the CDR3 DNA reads TGTGCCAGCCGAAGTGGAGGGTTCCTCGGGTACGAGCAGTACTTC.